The clone carrying this T cell receptor (beta chain) was recorded at least ten times. Time point of the sample: newly diagnosed GD, antithyroid drugs for less than 3 months. Scientists built the TCR library using RNA that was extracted from PBMCs. The sample originates from a study of regulatory T cells in long-lasting Graves disease. Study-level background: Antithyroid drugs had been taken under 3 months by newly diagnosed Graves' patients.

Libraries of TCR beta came from iRepertoire HTBI primers plus Arm-PCR of CDR3 regions. Each CDR3 protein is one row after TCRdb ran MiXCR on the multiplex PCR reads. The sample holds under 450,000 distinct CDR3 sequences, 16% seen once. V shed 1 base, J shed 6 bases, and the junction held 9 bases outside the gene matches. Germline V gene data show CDR1 as LGHDT and CDR2 as YNNKEL (reference sequence). The CDR3 runs 16 residues. These data are also associated with another study on T cells in Graves' hyperthyroidism and ophthalmopathy. That source adds: The HTBI set primed first-round TCR CDR3 RT-PCR.

The material was peripheral blood mononuclear cells (PBMCs), obtained at new diagnosis, from a patient treated with antithyroid drugs. The TCR originated in a woman aged 18-30 years with Graves disease. The chain carries TRBV3-1 and TRBJ2-1, with TRBD2 identical over 7 bases. Here the CDR3 DNA reads TGTGCCAGCAGCCAAGCTAGGCGGGAGCCCCTCAATGAGCAGTTCTTC. Translated, it gives CASSQARREPLNEQFF.